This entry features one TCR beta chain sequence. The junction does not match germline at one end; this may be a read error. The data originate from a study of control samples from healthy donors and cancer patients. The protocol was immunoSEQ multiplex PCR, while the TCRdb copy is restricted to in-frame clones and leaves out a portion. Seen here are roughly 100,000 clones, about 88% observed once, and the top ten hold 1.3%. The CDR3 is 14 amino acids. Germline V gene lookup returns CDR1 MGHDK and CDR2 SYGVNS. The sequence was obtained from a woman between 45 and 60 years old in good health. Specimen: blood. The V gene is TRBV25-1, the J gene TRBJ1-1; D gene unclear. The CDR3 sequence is CASSDITKGREDFF. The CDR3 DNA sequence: TGTGCCAGCAGTGACATCACGAAAGGGAGAGAAGATTTCTTT.